The source of this T cell receptor (beta chain) is a study of early T cells in non-severe SARS-CoV-2 infection. On the study more broadly: Sequencing of unsorted whole blood was done on bulk RNA, leaving chains unpaired. General study points: Database matching using VDJdb favored anti-spike CD8 responses, with private and CD4 specificities left missing.

Germline-derived CDR1 and CDR2 are SGHRS and YFSETQ. With 3 bases clipped from V and 4 bases from J, the junction kept 9 bases outside the gene matches. This CDR3 has 17 amino acids. Details on this clonotype: Its specificity is not known.

As part of library construction, unique molecular identifiers were attached to individual cDNA molecules. TCRdb re-derived calls from the 5' RACE reads in MiXCR, one entry per CDR3 protein. This table holds tens of thousands of distinct CDR3 sequences, approximately 12% found once. Specimen: whole blood, collected at baseline. V gene TRBV5-1 combines with J gene TRBJ2-3; 12 nucleotides agree with TRBD2. This sequence was found in an adult who was a healthcare worker with PCR-confirmed SARS-CoV-2 infection or an uninfected control (not recorded which). This chain's CDR3 is CASSWDPSGRAADTQYF. The CDR3, as DNA: TGCGCCAGCAGCTGGGATCCTAGCGGGAGGGCCGCAGATACGCAGTATTTT.